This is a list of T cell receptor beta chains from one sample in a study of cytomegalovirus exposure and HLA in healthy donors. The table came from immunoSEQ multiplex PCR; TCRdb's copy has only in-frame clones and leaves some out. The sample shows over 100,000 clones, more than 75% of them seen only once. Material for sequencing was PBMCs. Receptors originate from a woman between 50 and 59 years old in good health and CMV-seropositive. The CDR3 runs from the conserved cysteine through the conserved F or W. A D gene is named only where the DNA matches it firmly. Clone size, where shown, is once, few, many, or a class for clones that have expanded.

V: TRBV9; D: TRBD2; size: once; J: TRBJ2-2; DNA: TGTGCCAGCAGACGGGGGGTTGACGGGGAGCTGTTTTTT; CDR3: CASRRGVDGELFF
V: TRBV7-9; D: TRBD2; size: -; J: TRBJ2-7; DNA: TGTGCCAGCAGCTCCGATCAGGGACTAGCGGTATACGAGCAGTACTTC; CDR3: CASSSDQGLAVYEQYF
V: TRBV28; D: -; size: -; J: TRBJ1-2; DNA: TGTGCCAGCAGTGCCGGGCGGGGTCACAACTATGGCTACACCTTC; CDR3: CASSAGRGHNYGYTF
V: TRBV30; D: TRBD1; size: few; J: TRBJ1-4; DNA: TGTGCCTGGTCCGGACAGGGCGGGGGAGAAAAACTGTTTTTT; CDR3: CAWSGQGGGEKLFF
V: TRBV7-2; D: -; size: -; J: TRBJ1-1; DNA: TGTGCCAGCAGCCTTGTGAACACTGAAGCTTTCTTT; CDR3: CASSLVNTEAFF
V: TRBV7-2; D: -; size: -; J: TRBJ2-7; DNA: TGTGCCAGCAGCTTTCTAGCAGATGTTACCTACGAGCAGTACTTC; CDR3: CASSFLADVTYEQYF
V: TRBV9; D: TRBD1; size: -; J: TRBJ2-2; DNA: TGTGCCAGCAGCGCTGACAGGGTTGGGACCGGGGAGCTGTTTTTT; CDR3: CASSADRVGTGELFF
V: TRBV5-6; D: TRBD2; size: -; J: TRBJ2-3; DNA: TGTGCCAGCAGCTTGCCCGGGGGGGTTGTCACAGATACGCAGTATTTT; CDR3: CASSLPGGVVTDTQYF
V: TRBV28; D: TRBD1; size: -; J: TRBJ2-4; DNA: TGTGCCAGCAGCCCCCGACAGGGTCCGATAAACATTCAGTACTTC; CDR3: CASSPRQGPINIQYF
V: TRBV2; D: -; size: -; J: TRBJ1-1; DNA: TGTGCCAGTCGGCGGGACGCCACTGAAGCTTTCTTT; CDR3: CASRRDATEAFF
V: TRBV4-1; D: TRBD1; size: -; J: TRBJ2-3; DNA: TGCGCCAGCAGCAAGTATACAGGGGGGCCGAGCACAGATACGCAGTATTTT; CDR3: CASSKYTGGPSTDTQYF
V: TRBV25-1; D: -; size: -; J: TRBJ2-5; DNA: TGTGCCAGCAGTGTCCAGGGCGAAGAGACCCAGTACTTC; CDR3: CASSVQGEETQYF
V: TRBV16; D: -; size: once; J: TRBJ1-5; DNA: TGTGCCAGCAGCCAGCTGACACCGGCTGGCAATCAGCCCCAGCATTTT; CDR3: CASSQLTPAGNQPQHF
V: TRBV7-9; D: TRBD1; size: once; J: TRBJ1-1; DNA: TGTGCCAGCAGCTCGGGACAGGGGGCGAGAACTGAAGCTTTCTTT; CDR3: CASSSGQGARTEAFF
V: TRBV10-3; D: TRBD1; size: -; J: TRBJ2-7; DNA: TGTGCCGTATCTATTAAGGGACAGGACTACGAGCAGTACTTC; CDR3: CAVSIKGQDYEQYF
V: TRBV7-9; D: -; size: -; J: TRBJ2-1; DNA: TGTTCCACCCCCCGGGACTTCGACAATGAGCAGTTCTTC; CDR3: CSTPRDFDNEQFF
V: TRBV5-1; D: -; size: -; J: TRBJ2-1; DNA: TGCGCCAGCAGCTTGGATGGGCCCCAGTTCTTC; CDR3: CASSLDGPQFF
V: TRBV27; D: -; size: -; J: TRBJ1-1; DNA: TGTGCCAGCAGTACCGGCCCGGGGGTCCACACTGAAGCTTTCTTT; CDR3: CASSTGPGVHTEAFF
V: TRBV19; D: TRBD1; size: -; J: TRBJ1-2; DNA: TGTGCCAGTAGTGCCGGGACAGGGTTTTTTTATGGCTACACCTTC; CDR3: CASSAGTGFFYGYTF
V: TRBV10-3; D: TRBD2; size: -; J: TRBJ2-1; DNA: TGTGCCATCAGTGAGCCGGGACTAGCAGGCAATGAGCAGTTCTTC; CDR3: CAISEPGLAGNEQFF
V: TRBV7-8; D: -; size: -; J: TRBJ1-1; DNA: TGTGCCAGCAGCTTAGTCGAGGGGGTGGCTTTCTTT; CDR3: CASSLVEGVAFF
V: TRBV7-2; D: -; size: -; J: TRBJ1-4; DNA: TGTGCCAGCAGCTCCGGTAATGAAAAACTGTTTTTT; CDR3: CASSSGNEKLFF